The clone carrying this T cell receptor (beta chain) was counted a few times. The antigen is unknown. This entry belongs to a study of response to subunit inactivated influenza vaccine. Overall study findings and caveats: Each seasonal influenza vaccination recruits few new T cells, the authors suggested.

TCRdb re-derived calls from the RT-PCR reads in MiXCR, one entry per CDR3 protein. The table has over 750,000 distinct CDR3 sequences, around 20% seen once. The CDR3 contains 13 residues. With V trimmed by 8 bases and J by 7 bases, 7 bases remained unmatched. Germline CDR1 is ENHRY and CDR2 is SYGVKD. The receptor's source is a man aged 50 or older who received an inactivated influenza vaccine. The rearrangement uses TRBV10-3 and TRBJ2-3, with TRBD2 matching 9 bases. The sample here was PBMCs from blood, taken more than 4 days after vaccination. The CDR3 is CAIGAGGPYTQYF. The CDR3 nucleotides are TGTGCCATCGGGGCGGGAGGGCCTTATACGCAGTATTTT.